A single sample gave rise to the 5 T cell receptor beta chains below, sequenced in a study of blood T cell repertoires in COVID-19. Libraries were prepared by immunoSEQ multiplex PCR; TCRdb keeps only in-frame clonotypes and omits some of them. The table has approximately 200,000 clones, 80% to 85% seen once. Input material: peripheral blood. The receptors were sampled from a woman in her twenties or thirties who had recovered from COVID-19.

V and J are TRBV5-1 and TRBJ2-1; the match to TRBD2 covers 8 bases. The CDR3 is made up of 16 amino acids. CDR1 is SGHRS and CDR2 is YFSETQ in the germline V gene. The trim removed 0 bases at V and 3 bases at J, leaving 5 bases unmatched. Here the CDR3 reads CASSLVWLAGYNEQFF. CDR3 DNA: TGCGCCAGCAGCTTGGTTTGGCTAGCGGGCTACAATGAGCAGTTCTTC.

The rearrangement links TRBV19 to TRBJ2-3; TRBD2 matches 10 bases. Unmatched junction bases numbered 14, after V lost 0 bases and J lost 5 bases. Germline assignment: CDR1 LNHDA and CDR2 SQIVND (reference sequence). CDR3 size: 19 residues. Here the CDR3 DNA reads TGTGCCAGTAGTATAGATCTATTGGCAGCGGGAGGGCCTTTAGATACGCAGTATTTT. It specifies CASSIDLLAAGGPLDTQYF.

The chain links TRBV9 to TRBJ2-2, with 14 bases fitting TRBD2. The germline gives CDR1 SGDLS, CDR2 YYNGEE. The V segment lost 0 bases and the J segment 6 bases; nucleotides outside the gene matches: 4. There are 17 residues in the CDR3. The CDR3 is CASSVGGTSGGPGELFF. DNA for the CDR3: TGTGCCAGCAGCGTAGGGGGGACTAGCGGGGGCCCCGGGGAGCTGTTTTTT.

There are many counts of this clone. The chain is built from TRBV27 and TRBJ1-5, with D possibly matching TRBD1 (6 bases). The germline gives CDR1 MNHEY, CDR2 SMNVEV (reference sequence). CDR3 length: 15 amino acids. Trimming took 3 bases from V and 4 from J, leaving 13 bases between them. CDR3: CASSFRRGGNQPQHF. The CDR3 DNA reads TGTGCCAGCAGTTTTAGAAGGGGGGGAAATCAGCCCCAGCATTTT.

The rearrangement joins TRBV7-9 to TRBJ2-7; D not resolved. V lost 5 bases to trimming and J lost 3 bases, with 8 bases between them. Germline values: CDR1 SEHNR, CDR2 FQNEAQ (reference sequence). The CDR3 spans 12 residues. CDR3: CASSPTGYEQYF. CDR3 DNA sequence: TGTGCCAGCAGCCCTACCGGCTACGAGCAGTACTTC.